This passage covers 9 T cell receptor beta chains from one sample sequenced in a study of blood T cell repertoires in COVID-19. Sequenced by immunoSEQ multiplex PCR; TCRdb stores in-frame clones only, minus some. This sample yields roughly 150,000 clones, of which approximately 90% are seen a single time; roughly 2% belongs to the top ten. Material for sequencing was peripheral blood. These TCRs come from a man aged 50-59 years who had recovered from COVID-19.

The rearrangement joins TRBV29-1 to TRBJ2-3, with TRBD1 identical over 7 bases. Losses at the gene ends were 7 bases for V and 4 bases for J; bases not matched to a gene: 5. The germline V gene encodes CDR1 SQVTM and CDR2 ANQGSEA. This CDR3 comprises 12 residues. The CDR3 region has the DNA TGCAGCGCTAGACAGGGATCAGATACGCAGTATTTT. Translating gives CSARQGSDTQYF.

V usage is TRBV29-1 and J usage is TRBJ2-3, with TRBD1 matching over 7 bases. Germline V gene data show CDR1 as SQVTM and CDR2 as ANQGSEA. The trim removed 6 bases at V and 4 bases at J, leaving 7 bases unmatched. CDR3 length: 13 amino acids. DNA for the CDR3: TGCAGCGTCCGGACAGGTGGGGCAGATACGCAGTATTTT. Protein product: CSVRTGGADTQYF.

The chain is built from TRBV7-9 and TRBJ2-5; 10 nucleotides align to TRBD2. CDR1 SEHNR and CDR2 FQNEAQ come from the germline V gene (reference sequence). The CDR3 has 15 residues. The ends lost 4 bases at V and 2 bases at J; junction bases unmatched: 4. Here the CDR3 DNA reads TGTGCCAGCAGCTCACTAGCGGGAACTCAAGAGACCCAGTACTTC. Its translation is CASSSLAGTQETQYF.

J is TRBJ2-3 and V is TRBV19, with 12 bases that match TRBD2. The CDR3 contains 16 residues. From germline, CDR1 is LNHDA and CDR2 SQIVND (reference sequence). V dropped 6 bases and J dropped 8; count of bases not matched to a gene: 12. CDR3 coding DNA: TGTGCCAGTAGCCTGACTAGCGGGGGCGGCGGAGGTACGCAGTATTTT. As protein: CASSLTSGGGGGTQYF.

The rearrangement uses TRBV2 and TRBJ2-1; 9 bases fit TRBD2. The CDR3 contains 14 residues. The junction had 4 bases not matched to a gene; V was cut back by 7 bases and J by 3 bases. Germline assignment: CDR1 SNHLY and CDR2 FYNNEI. The CDR3 nucleotides are TGTGCCAGCAAGGGCGGGAGGGGCTACAATGAGCAGTTCTTC. Translated: CASKGGRGYNEQFF.

The V gene is TRBV15, the J gene TRBJ2-5; D possibly corresponds to TRBD2 (7 bases). Germline V gene sequence: CDR1 LNHNV, CDR2 YYDKDF (reference sequence). V lost 0 bases, J lost 7 bases, and 15 bases lay in between. The CDR3 spans 15 residues. DNA of the CDR3: TGTGCCACCAGCAGAGATTGGGGGGGGCAGTGGACCCAGTACTTC. Its protein is CATSRDWGGQWTQYF.

The chain uses TRBV6-4 and TRBJ2-3; 8 bases fit TRBD2. J gave up 4 bases and V 3 bases, and 9 bases lay outside the gene matches. The germline V gene has CDR1 MRHNA and CDR2 SNTAGT. This CDR3 is 16 amino acids long. The CDR3 coding sequence is TGTGCCAGCAGTGAAGCAAGCGGGGGCCCTCCAGATACGCAGTATTTT. It encodes CASSEASGGPPDTQYF.

This rearrangement joins TRBV24-1 to TRBJ2-1; D is undetermined. The CDR3 covers 11 residues. Between the trimmed V and J ends, which lost 7 bases and 10 bases, there was a span of 10 bases. Germline V gives CDR1 KGHDR, CDR2 SFDVKD. CDR3 residues: CATSEYSEQFF. The CDR3 DNA sequence: TGTGCCACCAGCGAGTACAGCGAGCAGTTCTTC.

V and J are TRBV2 and TRBJ2-2, with 7 positions matching TRBD2. This CDR3 comprises 16 residues. Germline V lookup: CDR1 SNHLY, CDR2 FYNNEI. V shed 3 bases, J shed 0 bases, and the junction held 4 bases outside the gene matches. The CDR3 sequence is CASSDWGGANTGELFF. Written as DNA, the CDR3 is TGTGCCAGCAGTGATTGGGGGGGTGCGAACACCGGGGAGCTGTTTTTT.